A single sample gave rise to the 29 T cell receptor beta chains below, sequenced in a study of blood T cell repertoires in COVID-19. Measured with immunoSEQ multiplex PCR; TCRdb has only the in-frame clones, and not every one. The table includes 450,000 or so clones, around 91% detected once. The sequenced sample was peripheral blood. These receptors all stem from a woman in her thirties or forties with COVID-19, enrolled during active disease.

J is TRBJ1-1 and V is TRBV4-1, with 7 bases identical to TRBD1. The length of the CDR3 is 14 residues. The germline V gene has CDR1 MGHRA and CDR2 YSYEKL. The V gene end was trimmed by 4 bases and the J gene end by 4 bases; junction bases not matched to a gene: 6. CDR3 coding DNA: TGCGCCAGCAGCCCGGACAGGTTGAGCACTGAAGCTTTCTTT. This codes for CASSPDRLSTEAFF.

The CDR3 here is CASSPLDSSYEQYF. The CDR3 DNA is TGTGCCAGCAGTCCCTTAGACAGCTCCTACGAGCAGTACTTC. The chain couples TRBV27 to TRBJ2-7; D is possibly TRBD1 (5 bases). Per germline, CDR1 MNHEY and CDR2 SMNVEV (reference sequence). The CDR3 runs to 14 residues. V was pared by 5 bases and J by 0 bases, with 11 bases between.

This clone was detected only once. This rearrangement joins TRBV27 to TRBJ2-1; D uncertain. From germline, CDR1 is MNHEY and CDR2 SMNVEV (reference sequence). Trimming took 4 bases from V and 0 from J, leaving 13 bases between them. The length of the CDR3 is 16 residues. In DNA, the CDR3 is TGTGCCAGCAGTTCTTACATTGCTAGCTCCTACAATGAGCAGTTCTTC. Translation gives CASSSYIASSYNEQFF.

The rearrangement links TRBV28 to TRBJ1-5, with D unclear. Looked up from germline, CDR1 is MDHEN and CDR2 is SYDVKM. V lost 7 bases and J 2 bases, leaving 15 bases between the germline ends. The CDR3 length is 15 residues. In DNA form, the CDR3 reads TGTGCCAGCACCCCGTACGGGGAAGGCAATCAGCCCCAGCATTTT. This gives the protein CASTPYGEGNQPQHF.

This clone was counted a single time. The rearrangement joins TRBV28 to TRBJ1-1; D might be TRBD1 (6 bases). The CDR3 runs 14 residues. V dropped 5 bases and J dropped 4 bases, with 14 bases sitting between them. Germline V CDR1 and CDR2: MDHEN, SYDVKM. For the CDR3, the DNA is TGTGCCAGCAGTAGGGGCGGGGGCTTCACTGAAGCTTTCTTT. Translating it yields CASSRGGGFTEAFF.

V and J are TRBV7-3 and TRBJ1-1; weak D call: TRBD1 (5 bases). This CDR3 comprises 14 residues. Germline CDR1 reads SGHTA; CDR2 reads FQGTGA. Trimming left V 4 bases short and J 1 base short, with 10 bases between. For the CDR3, the DNA is TGTGCCAGCAGCTCCGGACACGCGAACACTGAAGCTTTCTTT. Translation gives CASSSGHANTEAFF. Drawing the rest from reference TRBV7-3 and TRBJ1-1, the complete variable domain is GAGVSQTPSNKVTEKGKYVELRCDPISGHTALYWYRQSLGQGPEFLIYFQGTGAADDSGLPNDRFFAVRPEGSVSTLKIQRTERGDSAVYLCASSSGHANTEAFFGQGTRLTVV.

Of note for this clone: Additional DNA sequences in this sample encode the identical CDR3. V is TRBV5-1 and J is TRBJ1-5, with 7 positions matching TRBD1. Looked up from germline, CDR1 is SGHRS and CDR2 is YFSETQ. Trimming at V came to 5 bases and at J to 6 bases, leaving 5 bases not matched to a gene. There are 13 residues in the CDR3. The CDR3 is CASSLGGGQPQHF. The CDR3 nucleotides are TGCGCCAGCAGTCTAGGGGGCGGTCAGCCCCAGCATTTT. Full variable domain (remainder filled in from reference TRBV5-1 and TRBJ1-5): KAGVTQTPRYLIKTRGQQVTLSCSPISGHRSVSWYQQTPGQGLQFLFEYFSETQRNKGNFPGRFSGRQFSNSRSEMNVSTLELGDSALYLCASSLGGGQPQHFGDGTRLSIL.

This clone appeared a few times. CDR3 sequence: CASSQDREPQHF. The DNA of the CDR3 is TGTGCCAGCAGCCAGGACAGGGAACCCCAGCATTTT. The rearrangement links TRBV3-1 (or the pseudogene TRBV3-2) to TRBJ1-5; 8 nucleotides match TRBD1. Germline V gene data show CDR1 as LGHDT and CDR2 as YNNKEL (reference sequence). Trimming at V came to 3 bases and at J to 10 bases, leaving 2 bases not matched to a gene. The CDR3 loop spans 12 amino acids.

The chain is built from TRBV5-1 and TRBJ2-1, with D maybe TRBD2 (5 bases). The CDR3 totals 16 residues. The germline V gene encodes CDR1 SGHRS and CDR2 YFSETQ. Trimming removed 0 bases from V and 0 bases from J, with 10 bases in between. The CDR3 loop reads CASSLGGLSSYNEQFF. The DNA of the CDR3 is TGCGCCAGCAGCTTGGGCGGGCTAAGCTCCTACAATGAGCAGTTCTTC.

This chain connects TRBV15 to TRBJ2-2; TRBD2 matches 7 bases. Germline V gene data show CDR1 as LNHNV and CDR2 as YYDKDF (reference sequence). V lost 1 base, J lost 6 bases, and 5 bases stayed unmatched. This CDR3 comprises 15 residues. The CDR3 DNA sequence: TGTGCCACCAGCAGAGGGGAGCTAGCGGCCGGGGAGCTGTTTTTT. Translated: CATSRGELAAGELFF.

The chain has TRBV10-3 and TRBJ2-7, with 8 bases that match TRBD1. This CDR3 contains 13 residues. Germline V gene lookup returns CDR1 ENHRY and CDR2 SYGVKD. The junction had 1 base not matched to a gene; V was cut back by 6 bases and J by 0 bases. CDR3 amino acids: CAISQGASYEQYF. The CDR3 region has the DNA TGTGCCATCAGCCAGGGGGCCTCCTACGAGCAGTACTTC.

The chain is built from TRBV5-1 and TRBJ2-5, with 10 nucleotides matching TRBD2. Losses at the gene ends were 3 bases for V and 1 base for J; bases not matched to a gene: 9. The germline V gene encodes CDR1 SGHRS and CDR2 YFSETQ. The CDR3 has 17 amino acids. In DNA, the CDR3 is TGCGCCAGCAGCTCGACCGGGACTAGCGCCCCCCAAGAGACCCAGTACTTC. It yields the protein CASSSTGTSAPQETQYF.

The table lists this clone with a count of one. This sequence joins TRBV10-1 and TRBJ2-1, with 7 bases fitting TRBD1. CDR3 size: 15 residues. V dropped 2 bases and J dropped 4; count of bases not matched to a gene: 5. In germline, CDR1 is WNHNN, CDR2 SYGVQD (reference sequence). In DNA form, the CDR3 reads TGCGCCAGCAGTGAGGGACAGGTCCTATACAATGAGCAGTTCTTC. It is translated as CASSEGQVLYNEQFF.

V gene TRBV28 combines with J gene TRBJ2-2, with a possible D match to TRBD1 (5 bases). CDR3 length: 12 residues. The V gene's germline CDR1 is MDHEN and CDR2 SYDVKM. Trimming pared 9 bases from V and 3 bases from J, leaving 8 bases between. This chain's CDR3 is CASKGHTGELFF. The CDR3 region has the DNA TGTGCCAGTAAGGGGCACACCGGGGAGCTGTTTTTT.

About this clone itself: A read error may produce the germline difference seen at one junction end. The V gene is TRBV7-7, the J gene TRBJ2-1, with D perhaps matching TRBD2 (6 bases). Germline-derived CDR1 and CDR2 are SSHAT and FNYEAQ (reference sequence). This CDR3 region has 14 residues. This chain's CDR3 is CASSQDYNYNEQFF. The CDR3 nucleotides read TGTGCTAGCAGCCAGGACTACAACTACAATGAGCAGTTCTTC.

The rearrangement links TRBV7-8 to TRBJ2-3; TRBD1 matches at 7 bases. Looked up from germline, CDR1 is SGHVS and CDR2 is FQNEAQ. V was clipped by 1 base and J by 2 bases; unmatched bases: 6. This CDR3 spans 16 amino acids. CDR3 residues: CASSLGGDRLTDTQYF. CDR3 nucleotide sequence: TGTGCCAGCAGCTTAGGTGGGGACAGACTCACAGATACGCAGTATTTT.

V and J are TRBV18 and TRBJ2-7, with a tentative D call TRBD1 (5 bases). The length of the CDR3 is 14 residues. V gave up 1 base and J gave up 2 bases, with 9 bases separating them. Germline V gives CDR1 KGHSH, CDR2 LQKENI. Here the CDR3 reads CASSPLQVTYEQYF. For the CDR3, the DNA is TGTGCCAGCTCACCACTACAGGTTACCTACGAGCAGTACTTC.

The V gene is TRBV28, the J gene TRBJ1-1; D gene uncertain. Deletions cut 2 bases from V and 9 bases from J, with 19 bases between. Germline V gene lookup returns CDR1 MDHEN and CDR2 SYDVKM. This CDR3 has 15 amino acids. In nucleotides, the CDR3 is TGTGCCAGCAGTTTACCCCGGGGTGGCATTTTTAAAGCTTTCTTT. Amino acid sequence: CASSLPRGGIFKAFF.

The chain uses TRBV19 and TRBJ1-5; TRBD1 might be the D (6 bases). The V gene's germline CDR1 is LNHDA and CDR2 SQIVND (reference sequence). V was pared by 3 bases and J by 0 bases, with 15 bases between. CDR3 size: 17 residues. This chain's CDR3 is CASSILWTDNSNQPQHF. Here the CDR3 DNA reads TGTGCCAGTAGTATTCTTTGGACAGACAATAGCAATCAGCCCCAGCATTTT. Complete variable domain (other parts from reference TRBV19 and TRBJ1-5): DGGITQSPKYLFRKEGQNVTLSCEQNLNHDAMYWYRQDPGQGLRLIYYSQIVNDFQKGDIAEGYSVSREKKESFPLTVTSAQKNPTAFYLCASSILWTDNSNQPQHFGDGTRLSIL.

The chain joins TRBV6-2 or TRBV6-3 to TRBJ1-6, with D possibly matching TRBD1 (5 bases). The V and J ends lost 4 bases and 10 bases respectively, with 14 bases between them. Germline V CDR1 and CDR2: MNHEY, SVGEGT. This CDR3 region has 14 residues. The CDR3 DNA follows: TGTGCCAGCAGTTCGGACATCGGGTACTCACCCCTCCACTTT. This gives the protein CASSSDIGYSPLHF.

The CDR3 region has the DNA TGTGCCAGCAGCCCCTGGACAGGGCAGGAGACCCAGTACTTC. Its translation: CASSPWTGQETQYF. The chain carries TRBV3-1 (or the pseudogene TRBV3-2) and TRBJ2-5; 8 bases are a match to TRBD1. CDR3 size: 14 residues. The J segment lost 5 bases and the V segment lost 4 bases, leaving 6 bases of the junction unmatched. Germline CDR1 and CDR2: LGHDT and YNNKEL (reference sequence).

The chain couples TRBV6-5 to TRBJ1-2; 7 bases line up with TRBD1. V shed 7 bases and J 7 bases; nucleotides not matched to a gene: 15. CDR3 length equals 15 residues. Looked up from germline, CDR1 is MNHEY and CDR2 is SVGAGI. The CDR3: CASILQGSFFFGYTF. DNA for the CDR3: TGTGCCAGCATACTACAGGGGAGCTTTTTCTTTGGCTACACCTTC.

V gene TRBV28 combines with J gene TRBJ1-5; D gene unclear. The CDR3 loop spans 15 amino acids. Per the germline V gene, CDR1 is MDHEN and CDR2 is SYDVKM. V was clipped by 2 bases and J by 7 bases, with 15 bases between them. CDR3: CASSLLPGSGQPQHF. DNA of the CDR3: TGTGCCAGCAGTTTACTTCCTGGCTCCGGGCAGCCCCAGCATTTT.

This chain uses TRBV27 with TRBJ1-1; 7 bases align to TRBD1. The CDR3 consists of 14 residues. Looked up from germline, CDR1 is MNHEY and CDR2 is SMNVEV (reference sequence). The V segment lost 6 bases and the J segment 6 bases; nucleotides outside the gene matches: 10. The DNA of the CDR3 is TGTGCCAGCAGGTCGACAGGGAGGAGGTCTGAAGCTTTCTTT. Amino acids: CASRSTGRRSEAFF.

The CDR3 spells CASSTGRTEAFF. CDR3 DNA sequence: TGTGCCAGCAGTACGGGAAGGACTGAAGCTTTCTTT. The genes are TRBV27 and TRBJ1-1; D gene ambiguous. CDR3 length equals 12 residues. V lost 5 bases to trimming and J lost 5 bases, with 9 bases between them. Germline CDR1 is MNHEY and CDR2 is SMNVEV (reference sequence).

This clone was seen just once. V is TRBV5-1 and J is TRBJ2-1; 12 bases are shared with TRBD2. Unmatched junction bases numbered 8, after V lost 4 bases and J lost 6 bases. Germline V gives CDR1 SGHRS, CDR2 YFSETQ. The CDR3 is 16 amino acids. The CDR3 spells CASSTRLAGEGNEQFF. CDR3 DNA sequence: TGCGCCAGCAGCACCCGACTAGCGGGAGAGGGCAATGAGCAGTTCTTC.

V and J are TRBV9 and TRBJ1-2; D may be TRBD1 (6 bases). V lost 2 bases and J lost 3, with 17 bases in between. Per germline, CDR1 SGDLS and CDR2 YYNGEE. The CDR3 consists of 16 residues. CDR3 bases: TGTGCCAGCAGCGTGGGAGGGGGAATAATGGACTATGGCTACACCTTC. Residues: CASSVGGGIMDYGYTF. The variable domain in full, with the rest retrieved from reference TRBV9 and TRBJ1-2, is DSGVTQTPKHLITATGQRVTLRCSPRSGDLSVYWYQQSLDQGLQFLIQYYNGEERAKGNILERFSAQQFPDLHSELNLSSLELGDSALYFCASSVGGGIMDYGYTFGSGTRLTVV.

The chain uses TRBV18 and TRBJ2-3; D is undetermined. V lost 2 bases to trimming and J lost 2 bases, with 5 bases between them. This CDR3 has 13 residues. Per germline, CDR1 KGHSH and CDR2 LQKENI. CDR3 loop: CASSPTATDTQYF. CDR3 sequence (DNA): TGTGCCAGCTCACCAACAGCCACAGATACGCAGTATTTT.

The V and J genes are TRBV7-3 and TRBJ1-1, with 7 positions matching TRBD1. Germline trimming cut 1 base from V and 3 bases from J; bases unmatched to any gene: 5. Germline CDR1 and CDR2: SGHTA and FQGTGA. The CDR3 has 15 amino acids. The DNA for the CDR3 is TGTGCCAGCAGCTTAAAGACAGGGTGGTACACTGAAGCTTTCTTT. This sequence encodes CASSLKTGWYTEAFF.